The clone carrying this TCR beta chain occurred many times. The antigen remains undetermined. CDR3 and TCR beta VDJ profiling relied on a genomic DNA template. TCRdb re-derived calls from the reads in MiXCR, one entry per CDR3 protein. The data show 150,000 to 200,000 distinct CDR3 sequences, with 55% to 70% seen just once and about half held by the top ten. This sample was included in a study of CD8+CD57+ T cells in acquired aplastic anemia. Points from the study as a whole: The study found no significant CD8+ Simpson's diversity difference between patients and controls.

The germline gives CDR1 MNHEY, CDR2 SVGAGI. With 10 bases removed from V and 10 bases from J, the gap between germline ends came to 16 bases. The CDR3 length is 11 residues. Specimen: sorted CD4+, CD8+, or CD8+CD57+ T cells (not recorded which) from PBMCs. This clonotype originated in a human donor with severe aplastic anemia or a healthy control (not recorded which). The chain uses TRBV6-5 and TRBJ1-1, with D perhaps TRBD1 (5 bases). The CDR3 nucleotides read TGTGCCACCACTGACAGCGGTCGAGCTTTCTTT. Translation: CATTDSGRAFF.